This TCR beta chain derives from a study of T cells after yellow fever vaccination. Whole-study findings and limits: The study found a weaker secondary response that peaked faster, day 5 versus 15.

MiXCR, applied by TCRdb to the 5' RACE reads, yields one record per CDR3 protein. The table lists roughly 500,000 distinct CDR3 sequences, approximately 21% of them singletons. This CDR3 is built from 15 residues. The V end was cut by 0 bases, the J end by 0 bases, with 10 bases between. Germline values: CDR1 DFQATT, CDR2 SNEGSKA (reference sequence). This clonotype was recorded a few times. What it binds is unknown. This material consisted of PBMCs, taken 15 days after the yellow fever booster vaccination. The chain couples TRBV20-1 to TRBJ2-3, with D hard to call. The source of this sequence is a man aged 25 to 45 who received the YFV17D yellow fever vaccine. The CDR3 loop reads CSARDSMTSTDTQYF. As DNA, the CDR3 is TGCAGTGCTAGAGATTCTATGACTAGCACAGATACGCAGTATTTT.